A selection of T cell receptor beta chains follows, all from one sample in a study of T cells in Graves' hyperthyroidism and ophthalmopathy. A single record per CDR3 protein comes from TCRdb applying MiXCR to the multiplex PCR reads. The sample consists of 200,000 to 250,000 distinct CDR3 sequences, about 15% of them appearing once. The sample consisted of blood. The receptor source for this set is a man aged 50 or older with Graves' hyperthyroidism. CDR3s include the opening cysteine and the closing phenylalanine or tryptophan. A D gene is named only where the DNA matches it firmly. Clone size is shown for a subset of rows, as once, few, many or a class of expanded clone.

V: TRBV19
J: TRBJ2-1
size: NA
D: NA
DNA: TGTGCAATAGGGACAAACAATGAGCAGTTCTTC
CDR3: CAIGTNNEQFF

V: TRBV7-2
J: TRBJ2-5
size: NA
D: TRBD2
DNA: TGTGCCAGCAGCTTGACCCAGCCGGGGGGGCAAGAGACCCAGTACTTC
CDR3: CASSLTQPGGQETQYF

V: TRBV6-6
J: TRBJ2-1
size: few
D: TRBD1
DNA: TGTGCCAGCAGTTCTCGTGTAGCGGGACAGGGGTACTACAATGAGCAGTTCTTC
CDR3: CASSSRVAGQGYYNEQFF

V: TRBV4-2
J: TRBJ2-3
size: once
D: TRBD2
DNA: TGTGCCAGCAGCGTACCACCGGGACTAGCAGCGATAGATACGCAGTATTTT
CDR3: CASSVPPGLAAIDTQYF

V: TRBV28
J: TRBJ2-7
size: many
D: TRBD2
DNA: TGTGCCAGCAGACTCGAGCCGGGACTAGCTTCCTACGAGCAGTACTTC
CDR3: CASRLEPGLASYEQYF

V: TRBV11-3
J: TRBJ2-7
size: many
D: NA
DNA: TGTGCCAGCCGCGGCGGGGCTTCGCAGTACTTC
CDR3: CASRGGASQYF

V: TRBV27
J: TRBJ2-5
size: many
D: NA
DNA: TGTGCCAGCAGTAGGAGGGCCGGGGAGACCCAGTACTTC
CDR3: CASSRRAGETQYF

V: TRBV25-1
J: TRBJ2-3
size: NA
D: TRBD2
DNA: TGTGCCAGCAGTGCCTCGGTGTTGACTAGCGGGAGGCCTGATACGCAGTATTTT
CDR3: CASSASVLTSGRPDTQYF

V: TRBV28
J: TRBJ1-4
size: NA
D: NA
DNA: TGTGCCAGCAGTCCCTACACAGGCGCAACTAATGAAAAACTGTTTTTT
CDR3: CASSPYTGATNEKLFF

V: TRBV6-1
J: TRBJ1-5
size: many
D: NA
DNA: TGTGCCAGCAGTGACGGACAGTGGAGCAATCAGCCCCAGCATTTT
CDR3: CASSDGQWSNQPQHF

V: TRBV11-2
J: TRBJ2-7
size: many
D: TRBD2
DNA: TGTGCCAGCAGCTTAACTAGCGGGAATGGCGAGCAGTACTTC
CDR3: CASSLTSGNGEQYF

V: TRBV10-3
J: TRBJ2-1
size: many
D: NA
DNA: TGTGCCATCAGTGTGGGTGGCTCAGAAGATGAGCAGTTCTTC
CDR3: CAISVGGSEDEQFF

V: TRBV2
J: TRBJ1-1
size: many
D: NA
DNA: TGTGCCAGCAGCAACTACCTACAAGAGGCGAACACTGAAGCTTTCTTT
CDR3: CASSNYLQEANTEAFF

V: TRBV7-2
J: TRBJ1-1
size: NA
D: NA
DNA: TGTGCCAGCAGCTTAGTGGGGTTGTCGAACACTGAAGCTTTCTTT
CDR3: CASSLVGLSNTEAFF

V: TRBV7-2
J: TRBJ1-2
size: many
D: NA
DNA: TGTGCCAGCAGCAAAATTTTTTGGACGGGTTCTAACTATGGCTACACCTTC
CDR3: CASSKIFWTGSNYGYTF

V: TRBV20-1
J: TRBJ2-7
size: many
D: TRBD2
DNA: TGCAGTGCTAATTTTCGTGGGGGTAGCGGGGGAGAGTACTTC
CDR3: CSANFRGGSGGEYF

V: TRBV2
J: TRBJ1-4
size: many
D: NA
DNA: TGTGCCAGCAGTGAAGACAGGGCGGAGGAGACTAATGAAAAACTGTTTTTT
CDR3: CASSEDRAEETNEKLFF

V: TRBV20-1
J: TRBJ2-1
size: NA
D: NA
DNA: TGCAGTGCTAGAGCCCAGGGCTCCTACAATGAGCAGTTCTTC
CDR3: CSARAQGSYNEQFF

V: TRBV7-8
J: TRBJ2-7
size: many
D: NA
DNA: TGTGCCAGCAGTCGCGGGGGCGCCTACGAGCAGTACTTC
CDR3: CASSRGGAYEQYF

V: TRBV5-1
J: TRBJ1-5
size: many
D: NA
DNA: TGCGCCAGCAGCCCCGGACTTGGGGAGCAGCCCCAGCATTTT
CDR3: CASSPGLGEQPQHF

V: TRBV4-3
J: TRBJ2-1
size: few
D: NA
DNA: TGCGCCAGCAGCCAAGAGGGGGAAAGCTCCTACAATGAGCAGTTCTTC
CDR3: CASSQEGESSYNEQFF

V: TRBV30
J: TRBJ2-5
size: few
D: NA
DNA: TGTGCCTGGAGTGTACAAGCAGGAAAACAGTACTTC
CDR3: CAWSVQAGKQYF

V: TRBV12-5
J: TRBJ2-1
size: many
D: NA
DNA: TGTGCTAGTGGTTTGGGGCGACTTCCAGGGGATGAGCAGTTCTTC
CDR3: CASGLGRLPGDEQFF

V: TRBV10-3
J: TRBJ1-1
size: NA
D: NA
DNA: TGTGCCATCGGAGGGTGGGGGGGGACTGAAGCTTTCTTT
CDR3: CAIGGWGGTEAFF

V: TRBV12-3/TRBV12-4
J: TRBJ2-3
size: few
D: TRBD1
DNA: TGTGCCAGCAGTTTTGGGGACAGGGTGGATACGCAGTATTTT
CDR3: CASSFGDRVDTQYF

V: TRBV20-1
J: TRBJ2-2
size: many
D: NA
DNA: TGCAGTGCTAGAGGGGGGTTCGGGTTTGTCGCCGGGGAGCTGTTTTTT
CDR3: CSARGGFGFVAGELFF

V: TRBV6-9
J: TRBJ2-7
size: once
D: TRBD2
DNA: TGTGCCAGCAGTTACCCCTCCCGGGGGGGTGACTACGAGCAGTACTTC
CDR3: CASSYPSRGGDYEQYF

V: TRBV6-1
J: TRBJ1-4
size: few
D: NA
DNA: TGTGCCAGCAGAAAAGGCCCCCGGGGTGAAAAACTGTTTTTT
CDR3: CASRKGPRGEKLFF

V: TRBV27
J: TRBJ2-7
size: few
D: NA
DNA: TGTGCCAGCAGCCGTCGAGGGAGGGGGTTCTCCTACGAGCAGTACTTC
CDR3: CASSRRGRGFSYEQYF

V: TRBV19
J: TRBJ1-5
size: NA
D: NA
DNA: TGTGCCAGTAGCGAGGCCCCTCAAGTTGGCAATCAGCCCCAGCATTTT
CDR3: CASSEAPQVGNQPQHF

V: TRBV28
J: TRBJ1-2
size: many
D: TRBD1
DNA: TGTGCCAGCAGTACCCCAGGACAGGAGTATGGCTACACCTTC
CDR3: CASSTPGQEYGYTF

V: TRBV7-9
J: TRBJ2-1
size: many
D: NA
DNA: TGTGCCAGCAGCCCAGACATATCCTACAATGAGCAGTTCTTC
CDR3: CASSPDISYNEQFF

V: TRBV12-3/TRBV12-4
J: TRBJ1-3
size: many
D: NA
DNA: TGTGCCAGCAGTTTAAGGCAGGCTCTCTCTGGAAACACCATATATTTT
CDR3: CASSLRQALSGNTIYF